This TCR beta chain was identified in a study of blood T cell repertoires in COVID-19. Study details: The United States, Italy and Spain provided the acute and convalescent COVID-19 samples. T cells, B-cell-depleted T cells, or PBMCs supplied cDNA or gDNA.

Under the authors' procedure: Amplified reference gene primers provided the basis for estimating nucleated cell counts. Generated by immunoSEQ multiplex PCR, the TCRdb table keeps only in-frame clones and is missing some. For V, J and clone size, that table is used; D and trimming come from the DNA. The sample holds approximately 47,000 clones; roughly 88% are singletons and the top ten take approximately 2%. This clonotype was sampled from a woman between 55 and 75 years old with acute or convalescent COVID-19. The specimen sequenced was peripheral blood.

The CDR3 loop reads CASSFIPDTQYF. The CDR3, as DNA: TGTGCCAGCAGCTTCATCCCAGATACGCAGTATTTT. The chain combines TRBV7-8 with TRBJ2-3, with D unclear. The CDR3 extends over 12 amino acids. V was clipped by 3 bases and J by 4 bases, with 5 bases between them. CDR1 and CDR2 from the germline V gene are SGHVS and FQNEAQ.